Each of the 23 T cell receptor beta chains below was sequenced from the same sample in a study of human T cells and chemical hapten exposure. TCRdb used MiXCR to reprocess the RACE reads, holding one entry per CDR3 protein. The sample shows 250,000 or so distinct CDR3 sequences, approximately 7.5% of them seen only once. Described time point: pre-sensitization, week 0. Stated treatment: therapeutic diphenylcyclopropenone sensitization with weekly scalp DPC. Sequences were derived from whole blood, sampled in connection with sensitization to the hapten diphenylcyclopropenone (DPC). The receptors shown here come from a man younger than 35 with alopecia areata. Some clones in this sample may be carry-over from other donors' samples.

The chain has TRBV7-8 and TRBJ2-1; either TRBD1 or TRBD2 may fit D (5 bases each). The CDR3 sequence is 14 residues long. V lost 5 bases, J lost 7 bases, and 15 bases lay in between. Per the germline V gene, CDR1 is SGHVS and CDR2 is FQNEAQ. Here the CDR3 reads CASSPTLDRNEQFF. CDR3 nucleotides: TGTGCCAGCAGCCCAACACTAGACAGAAATGAGCAGTTCTTC.

The sample holds a few counts of this clonotype. The chain couples TRBV7-2 to TRBJ1-1; D is possibly TRBD1 (5 bases). This CDR3 is built from 17 residues. In germline, CDR1 is SGHTA, CDR2 FQGNSA. The V end lost 5 bases, the J end lost 1 base, and 20 bases lay between the germline ends. CDR3 residues: CASSQTYSWGKNTEAFF. The CDR3 DNA follows: TGTGCCAGCAGCCAGACATACTCTTGGGGCAAGAACACTGAAGCTTTCTTT.

This clonotype has just a few counts. The V and J genes are TRBV7-3 and TRBJ2-7; TRBD2 might be the D (6 bases). CDR3 length equals 15 residues. The germline V gene has CDR1 SGHTA and CDR2 FQGTGA. Trimming left V 1 base short and J 0 bases short, with 10 bases between. The CDR3 is CASSLRAGSSYEQYF. In nucleotides, the CDR3 is TGTGCCAGCAGCTTAAGGGCGGGGAGCTCCTACGAGCAGTACTTC.

Ten or more counts support this clonotype. The V gene is TRBV28, the J gene TRBJ2-7; unclear D gene. The V end lost 0 bases, the J end lost 2 bases, and 17 bases lay between the germline ends. The length of the CDR3 is 17 residues. The germline V gene has CDR1 MDHEN and CDR2 SYDVKM. The CDR3 sequence: CASSLWPDHFRAYEQYV. In nucleotides, the CDR3 is TGTGCCAGCAGTTTATGGCCGGATCATTTTAGGGCCTACGAGCAGTACGTC.

This clonotype was observed at least ten times. The V gene is TRBV20-1, the J gene TRBJ1-5; no reliable D call. Germline V lookup: CDR1 DFQATT, CDR2 SNEGSKA (reference sequence). With 1 base removed from V and 3 bases from J, the gap between germline ends came to 7 bases. The CDR3 contains 13 residues. The CDR3 loop reads CSARGDSNQPQHF. DNA for the CDR3: TGCAGTGCTAGAGGCGACTCCAATCAGCCCCAGCATTTT.

This clonotype was detected only a few times. J is TRBJ1-2 and V is TRBV5-1; weak D call: TRBD1 (5 bases). Trimming left V 0 bases short and J 5 bases short, with 11 bases between. The V gene's germline CDR1 is SGHRS and CDR2 YFSETQ. CDR3 size: 14 residues. CDR3 sequence (DNA): TGCGCCAGCAGCTTGGGACAGTTAGCATATGGCTACACCTTC. Protein: CASSLGQLAYGYTF.

The V gene is TRBV9, the J gene TRBJ2-5; 12 nucleotides match TRBD2. V gave up 3 bases and J gave up 3 bases; unmatched junction bases: 9. Germline CDR1 reads SGDLS; CDR2 reads YYNGEE. This CDR3 has 17 amino acids. Here the CDR3 reads CASSAGVRTSGEETQYF. CDR3 DNA sequence: TGTGCCAGCAGCGCAGGGGTTCGGACTAGCGGGGAAGAGACCCAGTACTTC.

This rearrangement joins TRBV7-4 to TRBJ2-5, with D hard to call. The germline V gene encodes CDR1 SGHVT and CDR2 SQSDAQ. Trimming took off 4 bases at V and 7 bases at J, with 13 bases between the two ends. This CDR3 is built from 13 residues. CDR3 amino acids: CASSSPRWRTQYF. The CDR3 DNA is TGTGCCAGCAGCTCCCCCAGGTGGAGGACCCAGTACTTC.

V and J are TRBV9 and TRBJ2-7; D not resolved. The CDR3 covers 13 residues. The ends were cut back, 2 bases at V and 4 bases at J, with 10 bases in the middle. The V gene's germline CDR1 is SGDLS and CDR2 YYNGEE. CDR3 residues: CASSVAEEYEQYF. The CDR3, as DNA: TGTGCCAGCAGCGTGGCAGAGGAATACGAGCAGTACTTC.

This clonotype was found a few times. This chain uses TRBV7-2 with TRBJ2-6; TRBD1 is a possible D gene (5 bases). This CDR3 has 15 residues. Germline assignment: CDR1 SGHTA and CDR2 FQGNSA. V lost 4 bases and J 2 bases, leaving 9 bases between the germline ends. DNA of the CDR3: TGTGCCAGCAGCTACAGGTTGCCTGGGGCCAACGTCCTGACTTTC. It is translated as CASSYRLPGANVLTF.

This chain's CDR3 is CASSVGTPSYNEQFF. The CDR3 coding sequence is TGTGCCAGCAGTGTGGGGACTCCTTCCTACAATGAGCAGTTCTTC. The V call is TRBV2, the J call TRBJ2-1; the D gene is possibly TRBD2 (6 bases). CDR3 length: 15 amino acids. CDR1 is SNHLY, CDR2 FYNNEI, per germline. Deletions cut 4 bases from V and 1 base from J, with 11 bases between.

V is TRBV4-1 and J is TRBJ1-4, with D uncertain. CDR1 is MGHRA and CDR2 is YSYEKL in the germline V gene. The CDR3 length is 18 residues. Deletions cut 4 bases from V and 0 bases from J, with 18 bases between. The CDR3: CASSRPEGRLSTNEKLFF. Written as DNA, the CDR3 is TGCGCCAGCAGCCGCCCTGAGGGCAGACTTTCAACTAATGAAAAACTGTTTTTT.

This clonotype was counted ten times or more. The rearrangement links TRBV9 to TRBJ2-3; D tentatively fits TRBD1 or TRBD2 (5 bases each). Germline V CDR1 and CDR2: SGDLS, YYNGEE. The CDR3 is made up of 14 amino acids. Trimming stripped 4 bases from V and 1 base from J, with 10 bases between. CDR3 in amino acids: CASSPGTGTDTQYF. In DNA form, the CDR3 reads TGTGCCAGCAGCCCGGGGACCGGCACAGATACGCAGTATTTT. The full variable domain, rest sourced from reference TRBV9 and TRBJ2-3, is DSGVTQTPKHLITATGQRVTLRCSPRSGDLSVYWYQQSLDQGLQFLIQYYNGEERAKGNILERFSAQQFPDLHSELNLSSLELGDSALYFCASSPGTGTDTQYFGPGTRLTVL.

V and J are TRBV25-1 and TRBJ1-3, with D uncertain. The CDR3 runs 15 residues. Deletions cut 2 bases from V and 1 base from J, with 9 bases between. Germline lookup yields CDR1 MGHDK and CDR2 SYGVNS. CDR3 bases: TGTGCCAGCAGTGAAGGCGCCAGATCTGGAAACACCATATATTTT. Translated: CASSEGARSGNTIYF.

The rearrangement uses TRBV24-1 and TRBJ2-2; D is unclear. The CDR3 extends over 14 amino acids. The germline gives CDR1 KGHDR, CDR2 SFDVKD. Trimming left V 3 bases short and J 3 bases short, with 7 bases between. The DNA for the CDR3 is TGTGCCACCAGTGATGGAAGATACACCGGGGAGCTGTTTTTT. Protein: CATSDGRYTGELFF.

The gene calls are TRBV7-9 and TRBJ1-2, with 7 bases identical to TRBD1. The CDR3 extends over 13 amino acids. After removal of 4 bases from V and 3 bases from J, the junction contained 2 bases not matched to a gene. CDR1 and CDR2 from the germline V gene are SEHNR and FQNEAQ (reference sequence). The CDR3 loop is CASSYDRDYGYTF. Written as DNA, the CDR3 is TGTGCCAGCAGCTATGACAGGGACTATGGCTACACCTTC. The full variable domain, in which reference TRBV7-9 and TRBJ1-2 provide the parts outside the CDR3, is DTGVSQNPRHKITKRGQNVTFRCDPISEHNRLYWYRQTLGQGPEFLTYFQNEAQLEKSRLLSDRFSAERPKGSFSTLEIQRTEQGDSAMYLCASSYDRDYGYTFGSGTRLTVV.

V and J are TRBV9 and TRBJ2-1, with TRBD2 as a possible D gene (6 bases). The CDR3 has 15 amino acids. Trimming left V 4 bases short and J 7 bases short, with 18 bases between. In germline, CDR1 is SGDLS, CDR2 YYNGEE. CDR3 bases: TGTGCCAGCAGCCCTCCCGAGACTAGAAGGAATGAGCAGTTCTTC. Amino acids: CASSPPETRRNEQFF.

This clonotype was observed at least ten times. The V and J genes are TRBV7-9 and TRBJ1-2; 8 nucleotides match TRBD1. The germline V gene has CDR1 SEHNR and CDR2 FQNEAQ (reference sequence). The CDR3 is 15 residues long. J was trimmed by 8 bases and V by 3 bases; bases with no gene match: 11. CDR3 coding DNA: TGTGCCAGCAGCTTCCCGGACAGGGATAAAGTAGGCTACACCTTC. The encoded protein is CASSFPDRDKVGYTF.

Comment on this clonotype: The CDR3 carries no conserved terminal phenylalanine or tryptophan, so it likely arises from a read error. The rearrangement joins TRBV29-1 to TRBJ2-7; 9 bases fit TRBD1. Germline V gives CDR1 SQVTM, CDR2 ANQGSEA. The V and J ends lost 4 bases and 0 bases, in that order; junction bases with no gene match: 4. The CDR3 sequence is 14 residues long. In DNA form, the CDR3 reads TGCAGCGTTGGTAGGGACAGGGTCTCCTACGAGCAGTACTCC. Amino acids: CSVGRDRVSYEQYS.

CDR3 amino acids: CATSPQAQGAYTDTQYF. CDR3 DNA: TGTGCCACCAGCCCCCAGGCGCAGGGGGCTTACACAGATACGCAGTATTTT. The chain couples TRBV15 to TRBJ2-3; TRBD1 aligns across 8 bases. Germline values: CDR1 LNHNV, CDR2 YYDKDF (reference sequence). This CDR3 is built from 17 residues. V was pared by 5 bases and J by 2 bases, with 12 bases of the junction left unmatched.

The chain employs TRBV14 and TRBJ1-1; D gene uncertain. CDR1 is SGHDN and CDR2 is FVKESK in the germline V gene. There are 12 residues in the CDR3. V was shortened by 3 bases and J by 5 bases, with 7 bases between the two germline ends. The CDR3 reads CASSHGGTEAFF. The CDR3, as DNA: TGTGCCAGCAGCCATGGTGGTACTGAAGCTTTCTTT.

The sample holds a few counts of this clonotype. This rearrangement joins TRBV29-1 to TRBJ1-1; 7 bases agree with TRBD1. The CDR3 is 15 residues long. The germline V gene encodes CDR1 SQVTM and CDR2 ANQGSEA. The V gene end was trimmed by 6 bases and the J gene end by 2 bases; junction bases not matched to a gene: 12. CDR3 sequence: CSVRDSQGGNTEAFF. The CDR3 coding sequence is TGCAGCGTACGAGACTCCCAGGGGGGAAACACTGAAGCTTTCTTT.

The sample holds a few counts of this clonotype. This chain uses TRBV11-3 with TRBJ2-3, with no clear D. Germline CDR1 SGHNT, CDR2 YENEEA. V lost 4 bases, J lost 2 bases, and 7 bases lay in between. This CDR3 has 13 residues. CDR3 residues: CASSSLDTDTQYF. CDR3 sequence (DNA): TGTGCCAGCAGCTCCCTTGACACAGATACGCAGTATTTT.